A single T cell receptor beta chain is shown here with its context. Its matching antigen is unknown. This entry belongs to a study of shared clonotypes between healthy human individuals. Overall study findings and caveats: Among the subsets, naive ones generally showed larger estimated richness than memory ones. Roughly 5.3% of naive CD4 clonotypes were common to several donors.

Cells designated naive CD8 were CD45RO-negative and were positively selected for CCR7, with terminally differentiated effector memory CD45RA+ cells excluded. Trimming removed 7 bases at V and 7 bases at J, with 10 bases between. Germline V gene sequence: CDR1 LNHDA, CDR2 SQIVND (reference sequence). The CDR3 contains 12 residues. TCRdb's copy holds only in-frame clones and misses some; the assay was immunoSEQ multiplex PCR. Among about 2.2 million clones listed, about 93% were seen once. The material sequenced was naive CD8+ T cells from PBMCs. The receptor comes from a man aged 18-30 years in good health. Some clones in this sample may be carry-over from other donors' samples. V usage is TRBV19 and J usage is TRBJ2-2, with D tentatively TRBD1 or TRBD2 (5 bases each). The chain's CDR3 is CASMGVRGELFF. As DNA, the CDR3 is TGTGCCAGTATGGGGGTCCGCGGGGAGCTGTTTTTT. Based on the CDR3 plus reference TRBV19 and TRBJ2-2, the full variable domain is DGGITQSPKYLFRKEGQNVTLSCEQNLNHDAMYWYRQDPGQGLRLIYYSQIVNDFQKGDIAEGYSVSREKKESFPLTVTSAQKNPTAFYLCASMGVRGELFFGEGSRLTVL.